This TCR beta chain was captured by sequencing in a study of T-cell reconstitution after alpha-beta-depleted transplantation in children. The V gene lost 5 bases and the J gene lost 5 bases, with 9 bases spanning the gap. The length of the CDR3 is 12 residues. Preparation of the TCRbeta library involved a method that used unique molecular identifiers. TCRdb redid the calling of the PCR reads with MiXCR, one entry per CDR3 protein. In the table there are more than 150,000 distinct CDR3 sequences, more than 14% of which are singletons. This clonotype was seen many times. The TCR was taken from a human donor who donated a stem cell graft to a child with acute lymphoblastic leukemia. This chain uses TRBV12-3 or TRBV12-4 with TRBJ1-1; D may be TRBD1 (5 bases). Specimen: PBMCs from the stem cell graft donor, collected from the stem cell graft. CDR3 loop: CASSPEGTEAFF. Written as DNA, the CDR3 is TGTGCCAGCAGTCCGGAGGGGACTGAAGCTTTCTTT.